The text below deals with one TCR beta chain. Its specific antigen is unknown. No qualities accompany the bases; no much larger clone lies one base away. Genomic DNA was used as template for profiling of TCR beta VDJ combinations and CDR3 sequences. An Illumina HiSeq 2000 was used for TCR repertoire sequencing. The published analysis was carried out like this. TRBV/TRBJ rearrangement plots, CDR3 size and DJ length profiles, and Simpson's diversity index were used to assess repertoires. The most abundant DNA sequence in the deep sequencing data was taken as the immunodominant clone. CDR3 amino acid sequences were screened for sharing across subjects and compared with published repertoires and the VDJdb database. The public reads were reprocessed in TCRdb via fastp at Q25 and MiXCR, keeping in-frame beta chains. Rows are combined by CDR3 protein, so each entry shows the most common genes and DNA. TCRdb, rather than the study authors, made the V and J calls. This sample is represented by under 150,000 distinct CDR3 sequences; about 40% of them were singletons. The top ten constitute 8% to 8.5% of the sample.

Looking up the germline V gene yields CDR1 KGHSH and CDR2 LQKENI. V loses 2 bases of germline sequence and J loses 6 bases, and the interval between the two ends is 9 bases. The CDR3 measures 13 amino acids from cysteine to phenylalanine. The only DNA kept is the CDR3, 39 bases in frame from the first base. This record belongs to a study of CD8+CD57+ T cells in acquired aplastic anemia (dated by TCRdb to the late 2010s). Study-level background: Extracted DNA from sorted CD4+ and CD8+ cells averaged around 2.9 ug, ranging from about 0.2 to 30 ug. For healthy donor samples, the average read count was about 10 million for CD4+ cells and fewer than 14 million for CD8+ cells. Overall study outcomes, separate from this receptor: Between patients and healthy controls, no significant difference in CD8+ Simpson's diversity was found (P=0.060). About 30 CD8+ CDR3 sequences were found in both patients and controls but appeared to be highly expressed in patients and within the immunodominant clones of the patients.

In the study, sorted CD4+ and CD8+ blood T cells from patients with severe aplastic anemia and from healthy subjects underwent deep sequencing of TCR repertoires. Ficoll-Paque density gradient centrifugation was used to isolate peripheral blood mononuclear cells. Before DNA was extracted, CD4+ and CD8+ T cells were sorted using either FACS or magnetic beads. The sequence links TRBV18 to TRBJ2-3, with TRBD1 as a weak D call on 6 bases. What was sequenced was sorted CD4+, CD8+, or CD8+CD57+ T cells (not recorded which) from PBMCs. The clonotype comes from a human donor in good health, serving as a control. The bases read TGTGCCAGCTCACCAGGGGGCCTGGATACGCAGTATTTT. This encodes CASSPGGLDTQYF.